This T cell receptor beta chain was documented in a study of T cells after yellow fever vaccination. For TCR, cDNA came from 5'RACE template switching, which added a universal primer site and UMIs. A single record per CDR3 protein comes from TCRdb applying MiXCR to the 5' RACE reads. The sample yields more than 300,000 distinct CDR3 sequences, 3.5% to 5% seen once. The germline CDR1 and CDR2 sequences are SNHLY and FYNNEI. CDR3 size: 13 residues. V was shortened by 5 bases and J by 7 bases, with 12 bases between the two germline ends. Sequenced here: PBMCs, sampled 15 days after the yellow fever booster vaccination. The source is a man aged 18 to 30 who received the YFV17D yellow fever vaccine. V usage is TRBV2 and J usage is TRBJ2-1, with D unclear. The CDR3 here is CASSPGQANEQFF. CDR3 nucleotide sequence: TGTGCCAGCAGTCCCGGCCAGGCTAATGAGCAGTTCTTC.